Below are 26 T cell receptor beta chains sequenced from a single sample in a study of identical twins. TCRdb re-analysed the 5' RACE reads in MiXCR, keeping a single row per CDR3 protein. The repertoire consists of some 270,000 distinct CDR3 sequences, with about 9% occurring once and the leading ten covering approximately 3%. The same data also went into a second study, on yellow fever vaccine responses in identical twins.

Sequenced sample: CD8+ T cells sorted from blood. These receptors were collected from a woman aged 18 to 35 in good health.

V is TRBV6-1 and J is TRBJ2-3; D is undetermined. Trimming left V 7 bases short and J 0 bases short, with 17 bases between. From germline, CDR1 is MNHNS and CDR2 SASEGT. This CDR3 contains 16 residues. CDR3 amino acids: CASKTAPFYSTDTQYF. Written as DNA, the CDR3 is TGTGCCAGCAAGACGGCCCCATTTTATAGCACAGATACGCAGTATTTT.

As for this clonotype: No DNA is shown, since the ends of the CDR3 on it are uncertain; the CDR3 is the one TCRdb lists. This chain connects TRBV23-1 to TRBJ1-5; the table's D call TRBD1 went unverified against the DNA. TRBV23-1 is annotated as an ORF whose role is uncertain. The CDR3 is 15 residues long, counting both termini. This CDR3 reads CASSQRVRSISPSIF.

This clonotype was picked up many times. CDR3: CASSHDNYEQYF. DNA of the CDR3: TGCGCCAGCAGCCACGACAACTACGAGCAGTACTTC. The V and J genes are TRBV4-3 and TRBJ2-7; D gene unclear. CDR1 is LGHNA, CDR2 YSLEER, per germline. V shed 3 bases and J shed 3 bases, with 6 bases lying between them. The CDR3 has 12 residues.

The chain links TRBV4-1 to TRBJ2-4; 7 nucleotides align to TRBD2. CDR1 and CDR2 from the germline V gene are MGHRA and YSYEKL. V shed 2 bases, J shed 9 bases, and the junction held 13 bases outside the gene matches. The CDR3 is 16 residues long. The DNA of the CDR3 is TGCGCCAGCAGCCAAAGATGGAGGACTAGTGTTAGCATTCAGTACTTC. Translated: CASSQRWRTSVSIQYF.

This clonotype was counted at least ten times. The V call is TRBV28, the J call TRBJ2-7; 11 bases are a match to TRBD2. V shed 4 bases, J shed 3 bases, and the junction held 2 bases outside the gene matches. Germline CDR1 and CDR2: MDHEN and SYDVKM. This CDR3 spans 14 amino acids. DNA of the CDR3: TGTGCCAGCAGTTGGGGGACTAGCGGCTACGAGCAGTACTTC. This encodes CASSWGTSGYEQYF.

The chain recombines TRBV29-1 with TRBJ2-1; 9 nucleotides match TRBD2. Germline-derived CDR1 and CDR2 are SQVTM and ANQGSEA. CDR3 size: 16 residues. After removal of 4 bases from V and 2 bases from J, the junction contained 9 bases not matched to a gene. The DNA of the CDR3 is TGCAGCGTTGGCCCTCTAGCGGGGCCGCCCTACAATGAGCAGTTCTTC. Translating it yields CSVGPLAGPPYNEQFF.

This clonotype occurred a few times. The V call is TRBV29-1, the J call TRBJ2-5, with 11 bases lining up with TRBD2. Germline assignment: CDR1 SQVTM and CDR2 ANQGSEA. There are 15 residues in the CDR3. Germline trimming cut 4 bases from V and 4 bases from J; bases unmatched to any gene: 8. The CDR3 sequence is CSVVLAGDAGETQYF. The DNA for the CDR3 is TGCAGCGTTGTACTAGCGGGAGATGCGGGAGAGACCCAGTACTTC.

This clonotype was seen only a few times. J is TRBJ1-1 and V is TRBV6-1; no firm D call. CDR3 size: 13 residues. Trimming took off 3 bases at V and 5 bases at J, with 10 bases between the two ends. The germline gives CDR1 MNHNS, CDR2 SASEGT. Here the CDR3 DNA reads TGTGCCAGCAGTGATGAGGAGAAGACTGAAGCTTTCTTT. Amino acid sequence: CASSDEEKTEAFF.

This chain uses TRBV4-3 with TRBJ2-5; 9 nucleotides line up with TRBD2. With 0 bases clipped from V and 5 bases from J, the junction kept 7 bases outside the gene matches. Germline lookup yields CDR1 LGHNA and CDR2 YSLEER. The CDR3 is 16 residues long. The CDR3 DNA reads as TGCGCCAGCAGCCAAGATTTAGGCGGGAGGGCCGAGACCCAGTACTTC. Translating it yields CASSQDLGGRAETQYF.

CDR3 sequence: CASSEDHPMTGGPYNEQFF. CDR3 bases: TGTGCCAGCAGTGAAGACCACCCCATGACAGGGGGCCCCTACAATGAGCAGTTCTTC. The J gene is TRBJ2-1, the V gene TRBV6-1, with 10 bases identical to TRBD1. V lost 1 base and J lost 2; bases outside the gene matches: 11. Germline CDR1 is MNHNS and CDR2 is SASEGT. CDR3 size: 19 residues.

The CDR3 coding sequence is TGTGCCAGCAGCACCATCCGCCGGGGGGGCTCCTACGAGCAGTACTTC. The encoded protein is CASSTIRRGGSYEQYF. The chain couples TRBV9 to TRBJ2-7; 8 bases agree with TRBD2. V lost 4 bases, J lost 0 bases, and 9 bases stayed unmatched. This CDR3 has 16 residues. Germline V lookup: CDR1 SGDLS, CDR2 YYNGEE.

This clonotype has a count of ten or more. This chain joins TRBV12-3 or TRBV12-4 and TRBJ2-1; 13 bases match TRBD2. V lost 9 bases to trimming and J lost 5 bases; unmatched junction nucleotides: 4. The CDR3 covers 14 residues. Here the CDR3 DNA reads TGTGCCAGTCCCGGGACTAGCGGGGACAATGAGCAGTTCTTC. This gives the protein CASPGTSGDNEQFF.

At least ten counts were recorded for this clonotype. The chain is built from TRBV29-1 and TRBJ2-7; D perhaps matches TRBD1 (5 bases). The germline V and J ends were trimmed by 2 bases and 4 bases, with 6 bases remaining between them. This CDR3 is 11 amino acids long. From germline, CDR1 is SQVTM and CDR2 ANQGSEA. The CDR3 DNA sequence: TGCAGCGTTGAATCAGGGTACGAGCAGTACTTC. Its translation: CSVESGYEQYF.

This clonotype was counted between two and nine times. This rearrangement joins TRBV20-1 to TRBJ2-7; D may be TRBD1 or TRBD2 (5 bases each). CDR1 is DFQATT, CDR2 SNEGSKA, per germline (reference sequence). Trimming stripped 3 bases from V and 3 bases from J, with 24 bases between. There are 17 residues in the CDR3. The CDR3 bases are TGCAGTGCTAGTTCTTCAGCCGGGACCCGCGTAGTCTACGAGCAGTACTTC. It yields the protein CSASSSAGTRVVYEQYF.

V usage is TRBV3-1 and J usage is TRBJ2-7; D call uncertain. The V and J ends lost 1 base and 2 bases respectively, with 6 bases between them. The length of the CDR3 is 13 residues. Germline V gene data show CDR1 as LGHDT and CDR2 as YNNKEL (reference sequence). For the CDR3, the DNA is TGTGCCAGCAGCCAAGTGGGCCCCTACGAGCAGTACTTC. This sequence encodes CASSQVGPYEQYF.

A few counts support this clonotype. The chain couples TRBV7-2 to TRBJ2-1; D remains unclear. This CDR3 has 10 residues. Germline assignment: CDR1 SGHTA and CDR2 FQGNSA. V gave up 10 bases and J gave up 8 bases, with 9 bases separating them. CDR3 DNA: TGTGCCAACAGTAGGGATGAGCAGTTCTTC. Its protein product is CANSRDEQFF.

This clonotype was counted only a few times. V and J are TRBV25-1 and TRBJ2-5; D is undetermined. Germline loops: CDR1 MGHDK, CDR2 SYGVNS. Trimming pared 3 bases from V and 1 base from J, leaving 9 bases between. The CDR3 is made up of 14 amino acids. CDR3 coding DNA: TGTGCCAGCAGTGAGAGACGGATCCAAGAGACCCAGTACTTC. Encoded protein: CASSERRIQETQYF.

This clonotype was found a few times. J is TRBJ2-7 and V is TRBV29-1; weak D call: TRBD1 (6 bases). Per germline, CDR1 SQVTM and CDR2 ANQGSEA. V gave up 5 bases and J gave up 0 bases, with 8 bases separating them. CDR3 length: 12 amino acids. In DNA, the CDR3 is TGCAGCGTTCAGGGGAGCTCCTACGAGCAGTACTTC. Protein product: CSVQGSSYEQYF.

This clonotype was seen a few times. The V gene is TRBV7-8, the J gene TRBJ2-1; 9 bases fit TRBD2. This CDR3 spans 15 amino acids. The junction had 6 bases not matched to a gene; V was cut back by 4 bases and J by 5 bases. Germline V gene lookup returns CDR1 SGHVS and CDR2 FQNEAQ. In nucleotides, the CDR3 is TGTGCCAGCAGCTGGCTAGCGGGGACGCACAATGAGCAGTTCTTC. Its protein product is CASSWLAGTHNEQFF.

This clonotype was picked up many times. V and J are TRBV29-1 and TRBJ2-7; 7 bases line up with TRBD1. CDR1 and CDR2 (germline): SQVTM, ANQGSEA. V was pared by 6 bases and J by 0 bases, with 2 bases of the junction left unmatched. The CDR3 runs 12 residues. The CDR3 DNA is TGCAGCGTCAGGGACAGCTCCTACGAGCAGTACTTC. It specifies CSVRDSSYEQYF.

This clonotype was observed a handful of times. J is TRBJ1-1 and V is TRBV12-3 or TRBV12-4; no definite D call. Trimming removed 5 bases from V and 4 bases from J, with 11 bases in between. CDR3 length equals 13 residues. CDR3 bases: TGTGCCAGCAGTCCCTCGTCGGGCACTGAAGCTTTCTTT. Protein: CASSPSSGTEAFF.

This chain connects TRBV5-6 to TRBJ2-7; D tentatively fits TRBD1 or TRBD2 (5 bases each). The CDR3 has 16 residues. The germline V and J ends were trimmed by 0 bases and 3 bases, with 16 bases remaining between them. In germline, CDR1 is SGHDT, CDR2 YYEEEE. The CDR3, as DNA: TGTGCCAGCAGCTTGGCCTCCGGGACGGATCGCTACGAGCAGTACTTC. Its protein product is CASSLASGTDRYEQYF.

There are a few counts of this clonotype. The J gene is TRBJ2-7, the V gene TRBV4-3; 9 bases align to TRBD2. The CDR3 length is 15 residues. J was trimmed by 2 bases and V by 1 base; bases with no gene match: 3. Per germline, CDR1 LGHNA and CDR2 YSLEER. The CDR3 DNA reads TGCGCCAGCAGCCAAGGGACTAGCGCCCCCTACGAGCAGTACTTC. Translation: CASSQGTSAPYEQYF.

The chain links TRBV20-1 to TRBJ2-7; D ambiguous. Trimming took off 0 bases at V and 2 bases at J, with 14 bases between the two ends. The CDR3 contains 15 residues. The germline V gene has CDR1 DFQATT and CDR2 SNEGSKA (reference sequence). The chain's CDR3 is CSARDPGGFTYEQYF. For the CDR3, the DNA is TGCAGTGCTAGAGATCCCGGCGGATTCACCTACGAGCAGTACTTC.

This clonotype has just a few counts. The chain carries TRBV27 and TRBJ1-6; possibly TRBD1 for D (5 bases). V lost 3 bases to trimming and J lost 7 bases, with 13 bases between them. Germline-derived CDR1 and CDR2 are MNHEY and SMNVEV (reference sequence). This CDR3 comprises 15 residues. The DNA of the CDR3 is TGTGCCAGCAGTTTCTCCGACAGCTTAAATTCACCCCTCCACTTT. It encodes CASSFSDSLNSPLHF.

This clonotype was seen many times. The chain carries TRBV6-5 and TRBJ2-1, with D maybe TRBD2 (5 bases). Trimming stripped 5 bases from V and 3 bases from J, with 17 bases between. CDR1 and CDR2 (germline): MNHEY, SVGAGI. The CDR3 contains 16 residues. The CDR3 DNA sequence: TGTGCCAGCAGTAACATCGGGGTTAACTACTACAATGAGCAGTTCTTC. This codes for CASSNIGVNYYNEQFF.